This record concerns one T cell receptor beta chain sequence. These data are taken from a study of blood T cell repertoires in COVID-19. Study information: There were acute and convalescent COVID-19 samples, and they came from the United States, Italy and Spain. T cells, B-cell-depleted T cells, or PBMCs supplied cDNA or gDNA.

Germline CDR1 KGHSH, CDR2 LQKENI. The CDR3 has 16 residues. V shed 3 bases, J shed 3 bases, and the junction held 7 bases outside the gene matches. Seattle researchers signed up patients amid active infection and tracked them longitudinally. Original processing methods: Counts of nucleated cells, estimated from reference gene primer amplification, were obtained. TCRdb's table, derived via immunoSEQ multiplex PCR, lists solely in-frame clones and lacks some. V and J calls and clone size follow that table, whereas D and trimming were derived from the DNA. The sample yields 250,000 to 300,000 clones, 86% seen once.

The chain is built from TRBV18 and TRBJ2-2, with TRBD2 matching 7 bases. The clonotype originates from a woman aged 65 to 85 with COVID-19, enrolled during active disease. Sample: peripheral blood. CDR3 bases: TGTGCCAGCTCACCGACTAGCTCCGTGGACACCGGGGAGCTGTTTTTT. Protein sequence: CASSPTSSVDTGELFF.